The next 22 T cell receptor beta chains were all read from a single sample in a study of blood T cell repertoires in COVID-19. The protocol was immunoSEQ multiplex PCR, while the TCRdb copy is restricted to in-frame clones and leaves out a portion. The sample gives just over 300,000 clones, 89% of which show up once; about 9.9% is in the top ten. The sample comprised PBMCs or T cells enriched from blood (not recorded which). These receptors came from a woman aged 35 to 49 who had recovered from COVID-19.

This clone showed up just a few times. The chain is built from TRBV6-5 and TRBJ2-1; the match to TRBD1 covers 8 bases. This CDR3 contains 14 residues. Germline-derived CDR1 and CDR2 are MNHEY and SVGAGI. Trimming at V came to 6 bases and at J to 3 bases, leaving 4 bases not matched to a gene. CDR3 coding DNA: TGTGCCAGCAGCCCGGGACAGGACTACAATGAGCAGTTCTTC. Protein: CASSPGQDYNEQFF.

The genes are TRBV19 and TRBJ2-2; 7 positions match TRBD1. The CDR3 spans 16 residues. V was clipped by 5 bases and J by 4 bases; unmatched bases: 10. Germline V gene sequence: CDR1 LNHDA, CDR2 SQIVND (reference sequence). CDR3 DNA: TGTGCCAGTAGTCTACAGGGGCCCGAGGCCACCGGGGAGCTGTTTTTT. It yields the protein CASSLQGPEATGELFF.

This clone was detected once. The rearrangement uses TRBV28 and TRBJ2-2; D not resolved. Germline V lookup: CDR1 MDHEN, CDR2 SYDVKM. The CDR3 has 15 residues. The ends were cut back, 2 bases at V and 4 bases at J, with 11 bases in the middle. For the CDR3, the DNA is TGTGCCAGCAGTTTACTTCCTACTTTCACCGGGGAGCTGTTTTTT. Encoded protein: CASSLLPTFTGELFF. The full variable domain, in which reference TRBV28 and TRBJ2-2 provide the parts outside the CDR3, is DVKVTQSSRYLVKRTGEKVFLECVQDMDHENMFWYRQDPGLGLRLIYFSYDVKMKEKGDIPEGYSVSREKKERFSLILESASTNQTSMYLCASSLLPTFTGELFFGEGSRLTVL.

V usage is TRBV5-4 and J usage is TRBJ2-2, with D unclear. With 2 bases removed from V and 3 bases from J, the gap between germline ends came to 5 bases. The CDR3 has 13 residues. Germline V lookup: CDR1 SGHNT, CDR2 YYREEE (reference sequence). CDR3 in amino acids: CASSFKYTGELFF. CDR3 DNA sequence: TGTGCCAGCAGCTTTAAATACACCGGGGAGCTGTTTTTT.

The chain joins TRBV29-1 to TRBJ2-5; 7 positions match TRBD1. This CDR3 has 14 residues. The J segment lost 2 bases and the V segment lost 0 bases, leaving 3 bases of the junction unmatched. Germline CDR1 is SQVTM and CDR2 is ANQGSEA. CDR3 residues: CSVEEPDRQETQYF. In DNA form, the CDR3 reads TGCAGCGTTGAAGAACCGGACAGGCAAGAGACCCAGTACTTC.

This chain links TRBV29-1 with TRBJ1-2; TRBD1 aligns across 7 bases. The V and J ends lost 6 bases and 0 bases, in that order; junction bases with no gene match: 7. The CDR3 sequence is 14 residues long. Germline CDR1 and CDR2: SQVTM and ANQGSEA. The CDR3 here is CSVSTGRTNYGYTF. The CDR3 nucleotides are TGCAGCGTGTCGACAGGGAGAACTAACTATGGCTACACCTTC.

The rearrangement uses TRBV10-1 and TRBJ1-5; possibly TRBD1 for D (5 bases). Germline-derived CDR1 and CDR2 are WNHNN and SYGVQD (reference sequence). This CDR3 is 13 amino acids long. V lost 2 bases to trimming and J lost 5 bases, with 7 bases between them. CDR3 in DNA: TGCGCCAGCAGTGAGGTAGGGGATCAGCCCCAGCATTTT. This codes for CASSEVGDQPQHF.

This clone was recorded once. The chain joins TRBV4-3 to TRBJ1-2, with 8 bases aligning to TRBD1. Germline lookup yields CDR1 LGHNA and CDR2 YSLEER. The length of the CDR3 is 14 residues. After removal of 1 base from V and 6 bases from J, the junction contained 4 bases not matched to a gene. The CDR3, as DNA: TGCGCCAGCAGCCAAGTAACGACAGGGGATGGCTACACCTTC. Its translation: CASSQVTTGDGYTF.

The CDR3 DNA reads as TGTGCCAGCAGTGACCGGGACAGCACCTACGAGCAGTACTTC. Translating gives CASSDRDSTYEQYF. V gene TRBV25-1 combines with J gene TRBJ2-7, with 7 nucleotides matching TRBD1. Losses at the gene ends were 3 bases for V and 2 bases for J; bases not matched to a gene: 4. The V gene's germline CDR1 is MGHDK and CDR2 SYGVNS. This CDR3 region has 14 residues.

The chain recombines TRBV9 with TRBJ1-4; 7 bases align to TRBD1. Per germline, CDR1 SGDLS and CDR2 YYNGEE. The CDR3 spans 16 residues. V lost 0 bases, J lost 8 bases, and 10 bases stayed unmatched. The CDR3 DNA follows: TGTGCCAGCAGCGTAGACTCCGGGACAGTGGTCGAAAAACTGTTTTTT. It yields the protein CASSVDSGTVVEKLFF.

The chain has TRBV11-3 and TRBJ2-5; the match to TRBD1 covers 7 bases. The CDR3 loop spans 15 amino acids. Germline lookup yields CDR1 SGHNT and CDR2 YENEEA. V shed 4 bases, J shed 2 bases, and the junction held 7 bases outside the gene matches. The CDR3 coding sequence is TGTGCCAGCAGCTCCTACCGGGACAGACAAGAGACCCAGTACTTC. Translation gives CASSSYRDRQETQYF. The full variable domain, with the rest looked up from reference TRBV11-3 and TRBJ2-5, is EAGVVQSPRYKIIEKKQPVAFWCNPISGHNTLYWYLQNLGQGPELLIRYENEEAVDDSQLPKDRFSAERLKGVDSTLKIQPAELGDSAVYLCASSSYRDRQETQYFGPGTRLLVL.

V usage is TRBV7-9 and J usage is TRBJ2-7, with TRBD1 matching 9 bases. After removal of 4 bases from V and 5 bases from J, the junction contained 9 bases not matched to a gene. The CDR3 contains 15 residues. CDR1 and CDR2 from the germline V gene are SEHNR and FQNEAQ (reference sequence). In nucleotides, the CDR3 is TGTGCCAGCAGCTGGGACAGGGAAGCCTGGGACGAGCAGTACTTC. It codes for CASSWDREAWDEQYF. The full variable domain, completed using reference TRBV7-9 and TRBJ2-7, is DTGVSQNPRHKITKRGQNVTFRCDPISEHNRLYWYRQTLGQGPEFLTYFQNEAQLEKSRLLSDRFSAERPKGSFSTLEIQRTEQGDSAMYLCASSWDREAWDEQYFGPGTRLTVT.

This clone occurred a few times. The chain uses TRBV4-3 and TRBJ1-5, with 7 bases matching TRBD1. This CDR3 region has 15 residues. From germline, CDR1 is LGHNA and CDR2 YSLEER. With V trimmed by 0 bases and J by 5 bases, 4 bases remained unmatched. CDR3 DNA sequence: TGCGCCAGCAGCCAAGATAAGGACAGGCATCAGCCCCAGCATTTT. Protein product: CASSQDKDRHQPQHF.

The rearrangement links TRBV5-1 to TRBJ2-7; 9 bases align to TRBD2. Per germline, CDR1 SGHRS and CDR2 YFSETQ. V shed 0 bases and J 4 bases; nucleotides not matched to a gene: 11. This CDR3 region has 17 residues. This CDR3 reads CASSLDSSGVRRYEQYF. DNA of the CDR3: TGCGCCAGCAGCTTGGATTCTAGCGGGGTTCGGCGGTACGAGCAGTACTTC.

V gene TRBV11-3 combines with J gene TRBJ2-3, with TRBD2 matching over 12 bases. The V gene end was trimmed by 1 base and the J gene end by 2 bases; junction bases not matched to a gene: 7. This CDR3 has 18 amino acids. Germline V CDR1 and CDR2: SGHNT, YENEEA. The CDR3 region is CASSLALGLAGNTDTQYF. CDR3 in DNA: TGTGCCAGCAGCTTAGCTTTAGGACTAGCGGGGAACACAGATACGCAGTATTTT.

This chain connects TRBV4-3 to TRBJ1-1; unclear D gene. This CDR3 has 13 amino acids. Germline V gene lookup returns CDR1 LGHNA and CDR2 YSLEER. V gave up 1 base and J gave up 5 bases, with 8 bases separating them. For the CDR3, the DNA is TGCGCCAGCAGCCAAGTAGGGAGGACTGAAGCTTTCTTT. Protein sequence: CASSQVGRTEAFF.

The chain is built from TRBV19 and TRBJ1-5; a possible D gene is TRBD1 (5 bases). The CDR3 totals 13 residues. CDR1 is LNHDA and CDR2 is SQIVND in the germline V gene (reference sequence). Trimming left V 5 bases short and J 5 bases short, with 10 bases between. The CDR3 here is CASSPGPYQPQHF. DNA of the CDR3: TGTGCCAGTAGTCCAGGGCCCTATCAGCCCCAGCATTTT. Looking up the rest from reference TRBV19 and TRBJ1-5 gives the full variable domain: DGGITQSPKYLFRKEGQNVTLSCEQNLNHDAMYWYRQDPGQGLRLIYYSQIVNDFQKGDIAEGYSVSREKKESFPLTVTSAQKNPTAFYLCASSPGPYQPQHFGDGTRLSIL.

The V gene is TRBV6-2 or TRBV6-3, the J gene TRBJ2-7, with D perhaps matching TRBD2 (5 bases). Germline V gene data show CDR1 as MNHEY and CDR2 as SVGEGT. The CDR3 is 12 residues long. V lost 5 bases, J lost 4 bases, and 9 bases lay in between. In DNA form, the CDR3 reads TGTGCCAGCAGTCGGGGATTTTACGAGCAGTACTTC. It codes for CASSRGFYEQYF.

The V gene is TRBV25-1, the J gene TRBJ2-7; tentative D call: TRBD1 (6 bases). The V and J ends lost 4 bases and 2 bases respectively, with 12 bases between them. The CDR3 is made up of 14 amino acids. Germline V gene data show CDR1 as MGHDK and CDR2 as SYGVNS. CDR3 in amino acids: CASSAPTGTYEQYF. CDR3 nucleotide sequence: TGTGCCAGCAGTGCCCCGACAGGTACCTACGAGCAGTACTTC.

The CDR3 coding sequence is TGTGCCATTACAGGGGCCCTAGACTATGGCTACACCTTC. This sequence encodes CAITGALDYGYTF. The chain combines TRBV10-3 with TRBJ1-2; 7 bases are shared with TRBD1. Germline trimming cut 9 bases from V and 3 bases from J; bases unmatched to any gene: 7. The CDR3 runs 13 residues. From germline, CDR1 is ENHRY and CDR2 SYGVKD.

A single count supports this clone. The CDR3: CASTPGDRNYEQYF. The DNA for the CDR3 is TGTGCCAGCACCCCGGGGGACAGAAACTACGAGCAGTACTTC. The rearrangement uses TRBV7-9 and TRBJ2-7, with a possible D match to TRBD1 (7 bases). This CDR3 has 14 amino acids. V lost 7 bases and J 3 bases, leaving 16 bases between the germline ends. Germline V gene sequence: CDR1 SEHNR, CDR2 FQNEAQ (reference sequence).

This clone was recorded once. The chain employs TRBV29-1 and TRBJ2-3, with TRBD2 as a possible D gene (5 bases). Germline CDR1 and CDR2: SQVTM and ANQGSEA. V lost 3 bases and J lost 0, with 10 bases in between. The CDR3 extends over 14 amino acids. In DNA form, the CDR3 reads TGCAGCGTTGATCAGGACTTAAGCACAGATACGCAGTATTTT. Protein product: CSVDQDLSTDTQYF.